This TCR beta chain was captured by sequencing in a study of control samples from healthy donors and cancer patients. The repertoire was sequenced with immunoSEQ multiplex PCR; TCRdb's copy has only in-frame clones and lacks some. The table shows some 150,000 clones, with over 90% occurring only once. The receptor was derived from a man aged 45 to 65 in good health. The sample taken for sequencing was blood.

CDR3 coding DNA: TGTGCCAGCAGCTTAGGGACAGTTGAAGAGACCCAGTACTTC. Residues: CASSLGTVEETQYF. The J gene is TRBJ2-5, the V gene TRBV7-9, with D perhaps matching TRBD1 (6 bases). Trimming pared 1 base from V and 3 bases from J, leaving 9 bases between. CDR1 is SEHNR and CDR2 is FQNEAQ in the germline V gene (reference sequence). This CDR3 is built from 14 residues.